Each of the 13 T cell receptor beta chains below was sequenced from the same sample in a study of blood T cell repertoires in COVID-19. Only in-frame clones appear in the TCRdb table, and some are missing; sequencing was by immunoSEQ multiplex PCR. The sample shows about 200,000 clones, roughly 73% of them seen only once. The sample taken for sequencing was peripheral blood. The source is a woman of 80 years or more with active or convalescent COVID-19.

The chain joins TRBV10-3 to TRBJ2-5; 11 bases are shared with TRBD1. The CDR3 has 16 residues. V lost 3 bases and J lost 7; bases outside the gene matches: 10. Per the germline V gene, CDR1 is ENHRY and CDR2 is SYGVKD. The chain's CDR3 is CAISELGTGGKRTQYF. The CDR3 coding sequence is TGTGCCATCAGTGAACTAGGGACAGGGGGGAAAAGGACCCAGTACTTC.

V usage is TRBV7-2 and J usage is TRBJ2-1; TRBD2 matches at 12 bases. V trimming: 1 base; J trimming: 5 bases; junction bases outside the gene matches: 9. CDR1 and CDR2 from the germline V gene are SGHTA and FQGNSA. The CDR3 totals 18 residues. As DNA, the CDR3 is TGTGCCAGCAGCTTAGAAACTAGCGGGGGGCCTGACAACAATGAGCAGTTCTTC. Its translation is CASSLETSGGPDNNEQFF.

This clone appeared once. The chain recombines TRBV29-1 with TRBJ2-3; tentatively, D is TRBD1 (6 bases). Looked up from germline, CDR1 is SQVTM and CDR2 is ANQGSEA. The V end was cut by 6 bases, the J end by 4 bases, with 11 bases between. This CDR3 contains 12 residues. CDR3 sequence: CSVAQGSDTQYF. CDR3 coding DNA: TGCAGCGTAGCGCAGGGGTCAGATACGCAGTATTTT.

The chain combines TRBV19 with TRBJ1-3, with 9 bases identical to TRBD1. Germline V CDR1 and CDR2: LNHDA, SQIVND (reference sequence). Trimming took 6 bases from V and 2 from J; bases not matched to a gene: 8. This CDR3 is 16 amino acids long. The CDR3 loop is CASRLHTGGPGNTIYF. Here the CDR3 DNA reads TGTGCCAGTAGACTCCACACAGGGGGCCCTGGAAACACCATATATTTT.

V gene TRBV10-3 combines with J gene TRBJ1-2, with D tentatively TRBD1 (6 bases). V gave up 1 base and J gave up 0 bases, with 9 bases separating them. The CDR3 is 15 amino acids. Per germline, CDR1 ENHRY and CDR2 SYGVKD. CDR3: CAISELKGANYGYTF. CDR3 nucleotides: TGTGCCATCAGTGAGTTAAAGGGGGCTAACTATGGCTACACCTTC.

This rearrangement joins TRBV9 to TRBJ2-7, with 10 bases identical to TRBD1. Germline V gives CDR1 SGDLS, CDR2 YYNGEE. The V gene end was trimmed by 2 bases and the J gene end by 3 bases; junction bases not matched to a gene: 5. The CDR3 loop spans 15 amino acids. CDR3: CASSVGQGTNYEQYF. CDR3 bases: TGTGCCAGCAGCGTGGGACAGGGGACAAACTACGAGCAGTACTTC.

The chain combines TRBV5-6 with TRBJ2-2; 8 bases agree with TRBD2. Trimming removed 6 bases from V and 4 bases from J; junction bases left unmatched: 11. The CDR3 covers 16 residues. The germline CDR1 and CDR2 sequences are SGHDT and YYEEEE. The CDR3 reads CASTPQGLVSTGELFF. The DNA for the CDR3 is TGTGCCAGCACCCCCCAGGGACTAGTGAGCACCGGGGAGCTGTTTTTT.

The chain links TRBV2 to TRBJ1-4, with D possibly TRBD1 on 6 matching bases. CDR1 is SNHLY and CDR2 is FYNNEI in the germline V gene. Trimming stripped 10 bases from V and 8 bases from J, with 17 bases between. This CDR3 is 13 amino acids long. DNA for the CDR3: TGTGCCACGCAGGGGAGTAAATGGGAAAAACTGTTTTTT. This gives the protein CATQGSKWEKLFF.

This rearrangement joins TRBV27 to TRBJ1-4; 8 bases map to TRBD1. V lost 3 bases to trimming and J lost 8 bases; unmatched junction nucleotides: 8. Germline V lookup: CDR1 MNHEY, CDR2 SMNVEV (reference sequence). There are 15 residues in the CDR3. The CDR3: CASSFHGQGREKLFF. CDR3 coding DNA: TGTGCCAGCAGTTTCCACGGACAGGGAAGGGAAAAACTGTTTTTT.

The CDR3 DNA follows: TGTGCCACCAGTGATTTGCCCGTCTGCAGGGTTGACGAAAAACTGTTTTTT. This codes for CATSDLPVCRVDEKLFF. This chain uses TRBV24-1 with TRBJ1-4, with D tentatively TRBD1 (5 bases). The germline V and J ends were trimmed by 0 bases and 8 bases, with 18 bases remaining between them. The CDR3 loop spans 17 amino acids. Germline-derived CDR1 and CDR2 are KGHDR and SFDVKD.

The rearrangement joins TRBV27 to TRBJ2-1; 12 bases match TRBD2. This CDR3 comprises 14 residues. Germline-derived CDR1 and CDR2 are MNHEY and SMNVEV (reference sequence). The V segment lost 4 bases and the J segment 9 bases; nucleotides outside the gene matches: 4. Here the CDR3 reads CASSWGTSGFEQFF. The CDR3 DNA reads TGTGCCAGCAGTTGGGGGACTAGCGGGTTTGAGCAGTTCTTC.

The J gene is TRBJ1-6, the V gene TRBV6-1, with 12 bases identical to TRBD1. The junction had 2 bases not matched to a gene; V was cut back by 1 base and J by 10 bases. In germline, CDR1 is MNHNS, CDR2 SASEGT. The CDR3 consists of 15 residues. Here the CDR3 reads CASSEGDRGQSPLHF. CDR3 nucleotide sequence: TGTGCCAGCAGTGAAGGGGACAGGGGGCAATCACCCCTCCACTTT.

The chain uses TRBV5-1 and TRBJ2-1; D call uncertain. V was clipped by 4 bases and J by 5 bases, with 10 bases between them. This CDR3 region has 13 residues. Germline assignment: CDR1 SGHRS and CDR2 YFSETQ. DNA of the CDR3: TGCGCCAGCAGCCAGATCCGGGACAATGAGCAGTTCTTC. This gives the protein CASSQIRDNEQFF.